The 32 T cell receptor beta chains given below trace back to one sample, sequenced in a study of T cells in Graves' hyperthyroidism and ophthalmopathy. The investigators amplified TCR beta CDR3 regions from RNA transcripts. The HTBI set primed first-round TCR CDR3 RT-PCR. TCRdb processed the multiplex PCR reads anew with MiXCR; each CDR3 protein has one entry. Here the sample spans about 200,000 distinct CDR3 sequences, about 15% being singletons. The sequenced material came from blood. The receptors were gathered from a woman in her 50s with Graves' hyperthyroidism.

Points on this clonotype: Just one base apart from a much larger clone, this may be a read error. The J gene is TRBJ1-5, the V gene TRBV10-3; 7 bases line up with TRBD1. V gave up 5 bases and J gave up 6 bases; unmatched junction bases: 13. Germline loops: CDR1 ENHRY, CDR2 SYGVKD. The CDR3 is 16 amino acids. In nucleotides, the CDR3 is TGTGCCATCAGTCCAGGGGGAGGGGGCAGGCCTCAGCCCCAGCATTTT. It yields the protein CAISPGGGGRPQPQHF.

This clonotype was counted at least ten times. The rearrangement uses TRBV7-6 and TRBJ1-4; no clear D. This CDR3 has 12 residues. Germline CDR1 and CDR2: SGHVS and FNYEAQ. The V and J ends lost 1 base and 8 bases respectively, with 5 bases between them. The CDR3 reads CASSLGGEKLFF. CDR3 nucleotide sequence: TGTGCCAGCAGCTTAGGAGGGGAAAAACTGTTTTTT.

V is TRBV6-5 and J is TRBJ1-2; 9 nucleotides agree with TRBD1. Germline V gene lookup returns CDR1 MNHEY and CDR2 SVGAGI. The length of the CDR3 is 13 residues. Trimming removed 5 bases from V and 14 bases from J; junction bases left unmatched: 12. CDR3 sequence (DNA): TGTGCCAGCAGTCACGACCCGGGACAGGGCGTAACCTTC. Amino acids: CASSHDPGQGVTF.

This clonotype occurred many times. J is TRBJ2-1 and V is TRBV11-2, with 8 bases aligning to TRBD2. The junction had 10 bases not matched to a gene; V was cut back by 5 bases and J by 4 bases. This CDR3 spans 16 amino acids. Germline loops: CDR1 SGHAT, CDR2 FQNNGV. CDR3 nucleotides: TGTGCCAGCAGCATCCGACGGGAGGGCCTGTACAATGAGCAGTTCTTC. This codes for CASSIRREGLYNEQFF.

There are many counts of this clonotype. The genes are TRBV12-3 or TRBV12-4 and TRBJ1-2, with 9 bases lining up with TRBD1. The CDR3 has 13 residues. V was pared by 6 bases and J by 3 bases, with 2 bases of the junction left unmatched. The CDR3: CASRHRGHYGYTF. The CDR3 bases are TGTGCCAGCAGACACAGGGGGCACTATGGCTACACCTTC.

This clonotype has a count of ten or more. The chain employs TRBV7-3 and TRBJ2-7; the match to TRBD1 covers 9 bases. The germline V gene has CDR1 SGHTA and CDR2 FQGTGA. CDR3 length: 14 amino acids. The V gene end was trimmed by 4 bases and the J gene end by 2 bases; junction bases not matched to a gene: 3. CDR3 region: CASSSTGGAYEQYF. The CDR3 region has the DNA TGTGCCAGCAGCTCGACAGGGGGGGCCTACGAGCAGTACTTC. The full variable domain, its missing parts supplied by reference TRBV7-3 and TRBJ2-7, is GAGVSQTPSNKVTEKGKYVELRCDPISGHTALYWYRQSLGQGPEFLIYFQGTGAADDSGLPNDRFFAVRPEGSVSTLKIQRTERGDSAVYLCASSSTGGAYEQYFGPGTRLTVT.

This clonotype was picked up many times. This chain joins TRBV24-1 and TRBJ2-7, with 9 bases fitting TRBD1. The V gene's germline CDR1 is KGHDR and CDR2 SFDVKD. The trim removed 2 bases at V and 5 bases at J, leaving 6 bases unmatched. The CDR3 loop spans 15 amino acids. DNA of the CDR3: TGTGCCACCAGTGATTCCGGGACAGGGTACCACGAGCAGTACTTC. Amino acids: CATSDSGTGYHEQYF.

This clonotype was recorded many times. The rearrangement joins TRBV7-2 to TRBJ2-1, with 8 bases fitting TRBD2. Germline V gene data show CDR1 as SGHTA and CDR2 as FQGNSA. The V gene end was trimmed by 6 bases and the J gene end by 4 bases; junction bases not matched to a gene: 2. The CDR3 extends over 13 amino acids. Here the CDR3 reads CASREREYNEQFF. The CDR3, as DNA: TGTGCCAGCAGGGAGCGGGAGTACAATGAGCAGTTCTTC.

This clonotype occurred many times. This CDR3 is CATSDAINLGQPQHF. The DNA for the CDR3 is TGTGCCACCAGTGATGCGATTAACTTGGGACAGCCCCAGCATTTT. The chain carries TRBV24-1 and TRBJ1-5; unclear D gene. The CDR3 is 15 amino acids. V was cut by 3 bases and J by 7 bases, with 15 bases left in between. The germline CDR1 and CDR2 sequences are KGHDR and SFDVKD.

This clonotype has just a few counts. This could be a read error, since a much larger clone is one nucleotide away. The rearrangement joins TRBV7-6 to TRBJ2-1; 8 nucleotides align to TRBD2. Germline V gene sequence: CDR1 SGHVS, CDR2 FNYEAQ. The CDR3 runs 17 residues. Trimming removed 4 bases from V and 4 bases from J; junction bases left unmatched: 12. The CDR3 protein is CASSSGPAGVRYNEQFF. The CDR3 DNA reads TGTGCCAGCAGCTCTGGACCAGCGGGAGTTAGATACAATGAGCAGTTCTTC.

The sample holds many counts of this clonotype. The CDR3 protein is CASSPKPGLRDEQFF. CDR3 DNA sequence: TGTGCCAGCAGCCCCAAACCGGGACTCAGGGATGAGCAGTTCTTC. This chain uses TRBV7-8 with TRBJ2-1; D possibly corresponds to TRBD2 (6 bases). The CDR3 contains 15 residues. The V end was cut by 5 bases, the J end by 8 bases, with 19 bases between. Per germline, CDR1 SGHVS and CDR2 FQNEAQ.

This clonotype was observed many times. The rearrangement joins TRBV7-8 to TRBJ1-5; TRBD1 aligns across 9 bases. V trimming: 9 bases; J trimming: 2 bases; junction bases outside the gene matches: 11. CDR3 size: 16 residues. Per germline, CDR1 SGHVS and CDR2 FQNEAQ. The CDR3 DNA sequence: TGTGCCAGTGGTCCCCGGGACAGGGCTGGCAATCAGCCCCAGCATTTT. Translation gives CASGPRDRAGNQPQHF.

The sample holds many counts of this clonotype. V gene TRBV7-2 combines with J gene TRBJ2-1, with 10 bases identical to TRBD2. The CDR3 contains 16 residues. Germline V gene sequence: CDR1 SGHTA, CDR2 FQGNSA. Trimming removed 0 bases from V and 4 bases from J; junction bases left unmatched: 3. This CDR3 is CASSLAVAGGYNEQFF. The CDR3 DNA is TGTGCCAGCAGCTTAGCGGTAGCGGGAGGATACAATGAGCAGTTCTTC.

V is TRBV6-1 and J is TRBJ2-7; D gene uncertain. The germline gives CDR1 MNHNS, CDR2 SASEGT. The CDR3 runs 15 residues. Trimming removed 6 bases from V and 2 bases from J, with 17 bases in between. In nucleotides, the CDR3 is TGTGCCAGCAGAAAAGCCGTTGGAACTACCTACGAGCAGTACTTC. Translation: CASRKAVGTTYEQYF.

V usage is TRBV3-1 and J usage is TRBJ2-1; 7 bases are shared with TRBD2. Germline CDR1 is LGHDT and CDR2 is YNNKEL (reference sequence). V was pared by 6 bases and J by 3 bases, with 11 bases of the junction left unmatched. CDR3 size: 16 residues. The DNA for the CDR3 is TGTGCCAGCAGACACCGAAGGGAGGGCCTCTACAATGAGCAGTTCTTC. This encodes CASRHRREGLYNEQFF.

V gene TRBV3-1 combines with J gene TRBJ2-7, with 12 bases matching TRBD2. The germline V gene encodes CDR1 LGHDT and CDR2 YNNKEL (reference sequence). The CDR3 is 19 amino acids. V shed 4 bases, J shed 0 bases, and the junction held 13 bases outside the gene matches. This CDR3 is CASSLGGLAGGRSSYEQYF. For the CDR3, the DNA is TGTGCCAGCAGCCTAGGGGGACTAGCGGGCGGTAGAAGCTCCTACGAGCAGTACTTC.

The chain employs TRBV3-1 and TRBJ2-1; no reliable D call. This CDR3 contains 13 residues. Germline lookup yields CDR1 LGHDT and CDR2 YNNKEL (reference sequence). Trimming shortened V by 0 bases and J by 7 bases, and 7 bases separated the two germline ends. Here the CDR3 DNA reads TGTGCCAGCAGCCAAGATGTATTAAATGAGCAGTTCTTC. Translating gives CASSQDVLNEQFF.

This clonotype has a handful of counts. The rearrangement joins TRBV4-1 to TRBJ2-1; 8 positions agree with TRBD2. From germline, CDR1 is MGHRA and CDR2 YSYEKL. This CDR3 comprises 14 residues. Trimming cost V 1 base and J 7 bases; bases outside gene matches: 3. This CDR3 reads CASSQGLASNEQFF. CDR3 nucleotide sequence: TGCGCCAGCAGCCAAGGACTAGCGTCTAATGAGCAGTTCTTC.

This clonotype was recorded a few times. The CDR3 is CASTINLAGGTYEQYF. CDR3 coding DNA: TGTGCCAGCACCATTAACCTAGCGGGAGGGACCTACGAGCAGTACTTC. The V and J genes are TRBV6-5 and TRBJ2-7, with 12 nucleotides matching TRBD2. Germline CDR1 MNHEY, CDR2 SVGAGI. The CDR3 is 16 residues long. With V trimmed by 7 bases and J by 2 bases, 9 bases remained unmatched.

This clonotype was recorded many times. The rearrangement uses TRBV27 and TRBJ1-6; 8 bases match TRBD1. The CDR3 sequence is 14 residues long. Germline CDR1 and CDR2: MNHEY and SMNVEV (reference sequence). The V gene end was trimmed by 4 bases and the J gene end by 10 bases; junction bases not matched to a gene: 6. CDR3 in amino acids: CASSSGQGGSPLHF. The CDR3 region has the DNA TGTGCCAGCAGTTCCGGACAGGGCGGCTCACCCCTCCACTTT.

Many counts were recorded for this clonotype. The chain links TRBV20-1 to TRBJ2-7, with 7 bases aligning to TRBD2. This CDR3 has 16 amino acids. CDR1 DFQATT and CDR2 SNEGSKA come from the germline V gene (reference sequence). V trimming: 6 bases; J trimming: 0 bases; junction bases outside the gene matches: 14. This chain's CDR3 is CSARTPGEGYSYEQYF. Written as DNA, the CDR3 is TGCAGTGCCCGCACCCCGGGGGAGGGATACTCCTACGAGCAGTACTTC.

This clonotype was counted at least ten times. The gene calls are TRBV2 and TRBJ2-7; 7 nucleotides align to TRBD2. The CDR3 is made up of 14 amino acids. The ends lost 8 bases at V and 2 bases at J; junction bases unmatched: 9. Germline CDR1 SNHLY, CDR2 FYNNEI. Here the CDR3 reads CASRSRGGPYEQYF. Here the CDR3 DNA reads TGTGCCAGCCGGTCCCGCGGGGGTCCCTACGAGCAGTACTTC.

This clonotype was detected ten times or more. The gene calls are TRBV10-3 and TRBJ2-7; TRBD1 matches at 7 bases. V lost 4 bases, J lost 4 bases, and 4 bases stayed unmatched. CDR1 ENHRY and CDR2 SYGVKD come from the germline V gene. CDR3 size: 13 residues. The CDR3: CAISAGTAYEQYF. Written as DNA, the CDR3 is TGTGCCATCAGTGCCGGGACAGCTTACGAGCAGTACTTC.

This sequence joins TRBV30 and TRBJ2-3, with 10 bases aligning to TRBD2. The germline V gene has CDR1 GTSNPN and CDR2 SVGIG (reference sequence). The CDR3 totals 15 residues. V was pared by 2 bases and J by 1 base, with 3 bases of the junction left unmatched. CDR3 coding DNA: TGTGCCTGGAGTCCCCTAGCGGGAGGCACAGATACGCAGTATTTT. It specifies CAWSPLAGGTDTQYF.

This clonotype was picked up a small number of times. J is TRBJ2-1 and V is TRBV6-2 or TRBV6-3; TRBD2 matches at 16 bases. Germline V gene lookup returns CDR1 MNHEY and CDR2 SVGEGT. The length of the CDR3 is 15 residues. The V segment lost 6 bases and the J segment 8 bases; nucleotides outside the gene matches: 4. CDR3 in DNA: TGTGCCAGCAGCTCCGGGACTAGCGGGAGGGATGAGCAGTTCTTC. This translates into CASSSGTSGRDEQFF.

This clonotype has more than one count but fewer than ten. The chain is built from TRBV19 and TRBJ1-1, with D uncertain. CDR1 and CDR2 (germline): LNHDA, SQIVND (reference sequence). The CDR3 is made up of 13 amino acids. V was pared by 5 bases and J by 0 bases, with 7 bases between. The CDR3 nucleotides read TGTGCCAGTAGTCTCAGCTTGAACACTGAAGCTTTCTTT. Translated, it gives CASSLSLNTEAFF.

This clonotype was counted many times. V and J are TRBV2 and TRBJ2-3, with 14 nucleotides matching TRBD2. The germline gives CDR1 SNHLY, CDR2 FYNNEI. The CDR3 runs to 16 residues. With 6 bases clipped from V and 6 bases from J, the junction kept 8 bases outside the gene matches. The CDR3 spells CASSPGLAGVRDTQYF. CDR3 nucleotide sequence: TGTGCCAGCAGCCCGGGACTAGCGGGAGTTAGGGATACGCAGTATTTT.

Details on this clonotype: This could be a read error, since a much larger clone is one nucleotide away. The rearrangement uses TRBV28 and TRBJ1-1, with D uncertain. Germline values: CDR1 MDHEN, CDR2 SYDVKM. V lost 5 bases and J 0 bases, leaving 13 bases between the germline ends. The CDR3 loop spans 15 amino acids. The CDR3 bases are TGTGCCAGCAGTCTCTTTTATTCGCTGAACACTGAAGCTTTCTTT. Amino acid sequence: CASSLFYSLNTEAFF.

This clonotype was detected once. One base away lies a much larger clone, so this may be a sequencing read error. The CDR3 end shows no conserved phenylalanine or tryptophan, and so a read error is likely. The chain combines TRBV12-5 with TRBJ2-2; 7 bases agree with TRBD1. This CDR3 comprises 16 residues. The V gene's germline CDR1 is LGHNT and CDR2 FRNRAP. V lost 10 bases, J lost 1 base, and 12 bases stayed unmatched. The CDR3, as DNA: TGTGCTATCCCCCCTCCCGGGACAGTGAACACCGGGGAGCTGTTTTTG. Amino acids: CAIPPPGTVNTGELFL.

V usage is TRBV24-1 and J usage is TRBJ1-1, with D unclear. CDR1 is KGHDR, CDR2 SFDVKD, per germline. V was trimmed by 12 bases and J by 5 bases, leaving 21 bases between them. This CDR3 spans 14 amino acids. CDR3 sequence: CAPNHMVDGTEAFF. In nucleotides, the CDR3 is TGTGCCCCTAACCACATGGTTGACGGGACTGAAGCTTTCTTT.

The sample holds many counts of this clonotype. This rearrangement joins TRBV5-1 to TRBJ2-1; TRBD2 might be the D (6 bases). From germline, CDR1 is SGHRS and CDR2 YFSETQ. The CDR3 runs to 15 residues. V gave up 0 bases and J gave up 4 bases, with 11 bases separating them. The CDR3 DNA follows: TGCGCCAGCAGCTTGGGTGGGACTGAGTACAATGAGCAGTTCTTC. Protein product: CASSLGGTEYNEQFF. The complete variable domain, with remaining parts taken from reference TRBV5-1 and TRBJ2-1, reads KAGVTQTPRYLIKTRGQQVTLSCSPISGHRSVSWYQQTPGQGLQFLFEYFSETQRNKGNFPGRFSGRQFSNSRSEMNVSTLELGDSALYLCASSLGGTEYNEQFFGPGTRLTVL.

This clonotype was seen at least ten times. The chain combines TRBV29-1 with TRBJ2-3, with D unresolved. CDR1 is SQVTM, CDR2 ANQGSEA, per germline. The length of the CDR3 is 13 residues. V gave up 5 bases and J gave up 0 bases, with 9 bases separating them. CDR3 nucleotides: TGCAGCGTTCCACTGCTTAGCACAGATACGCAGTATTTT. Its translation: CSVPLLSTDTQYF.